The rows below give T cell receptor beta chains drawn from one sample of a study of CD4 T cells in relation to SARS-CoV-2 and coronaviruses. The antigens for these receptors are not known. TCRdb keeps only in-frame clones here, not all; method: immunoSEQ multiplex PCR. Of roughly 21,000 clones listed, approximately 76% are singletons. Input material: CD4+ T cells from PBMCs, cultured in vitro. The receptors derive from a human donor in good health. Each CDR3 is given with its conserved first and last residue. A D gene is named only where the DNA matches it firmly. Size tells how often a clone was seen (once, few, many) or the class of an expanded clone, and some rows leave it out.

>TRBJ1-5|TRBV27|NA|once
TGTGCCAGCAGTTCCCCGGGTGTGCCCCAGCATTTT
CASSSPGVPQHF
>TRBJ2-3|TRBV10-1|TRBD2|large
TGCGCCAGCAGTGGACTAGCTGCGACAGATACGCAGTATTTT
CASSGLAATDTQYF
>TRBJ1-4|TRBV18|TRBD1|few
TGTGCCAGCTCACTGGGGACAGGTGAAAAACTGTTTTTT
CASSLGTGEKLFF
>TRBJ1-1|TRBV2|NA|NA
TGTGCCAGCAGTCTAGACAGTAACACTGAAGCTTTCTTT
CASSLDSNTEAFF
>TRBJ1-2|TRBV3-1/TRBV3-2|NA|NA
TGTGCCAGCAGCCAACCCACAGGAGGCTATGGCTACACCTTC
CASSQPTGGYGYTF
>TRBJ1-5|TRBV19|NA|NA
TGTGCCAGTAGTCGGGACGTAGGGAATCAGCCCCAGCATTTT
CASSRDVGNQPQHF
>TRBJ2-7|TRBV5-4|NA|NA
TGTGCCAGCAGCCCGCCCGGGACCGGCTCCTACGAGCAGTACTTC
CASSPPGTGSYEQYF
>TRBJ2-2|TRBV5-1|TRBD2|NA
TGCGCCAGCAGCATAACTAGCGGGAGCTCTGGGGAGCTGTTTTTT
CASSITSGSSGELFF
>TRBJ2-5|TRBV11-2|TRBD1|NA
TGTGCCAGCACAAAACAGGGGGGAGAAGAGACCCAGTACTTC
CASTKQGGEETQYF
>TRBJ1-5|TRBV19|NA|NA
TGTGCCAGTGAACCCGGGACAATTAGTAATCAGCCCCAGCATTTT
CASEPGTISNQPQHF
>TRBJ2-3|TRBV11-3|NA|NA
TGTGCCAGCAGCTTAGGGGCAGGGAAGACAGATACGCAGTATTTT
CASSLGAGKTDTQYF
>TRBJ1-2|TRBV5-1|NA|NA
TGCGCCAGCAGTCCGCCGGGACAAGTCTATGGCTACACCTTC
CASSPPGQVYGYTF
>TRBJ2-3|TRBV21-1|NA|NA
TGTGCCAGCAGCAGGGGCGCCACAGATACGCAGTATTTT
CASSRGATDTQYF
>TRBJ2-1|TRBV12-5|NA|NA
TGTGCTAGTGGTTCGGAAAAAGGGAGGACCACATACAATGAGCAGTTCTTC
CASGSEKGRTTYNEQFF
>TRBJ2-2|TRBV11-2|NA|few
TGTGCCAGCAGCTTAGGGCTTAGTTCCGGGGAGCTGTTTTTT
CASSLGLSSGELFF
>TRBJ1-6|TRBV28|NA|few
TGTGCCAGCAGTTTTGTCATGAGGGGAAGGGTTGATTCACCCCTCCACTTT
CASSFVMRGRVDSPLHF
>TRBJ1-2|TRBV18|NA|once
TGTGCCAGCTCACCAGGGGAGGAGAATGGCTACACCTTC
CASSPGEENGYTF
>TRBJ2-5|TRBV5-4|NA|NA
TGTGCCAGCAGCCCCACTAGGGAACAAGAGACCCAGTACTTC
CASSPTREQETQYF
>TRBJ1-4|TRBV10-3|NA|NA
TGTGCCATCGGGCAGGGTCAAAATGAAAAACTGTTTTTT
CAIGQGQNEKLFF
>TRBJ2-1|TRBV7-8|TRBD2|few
TGTGCCAGCAGCTTAGCTAGCGGGGCTAGCGGGAGACTGGTTGAGTTCTTC
CASSLASGASGRLVEFF
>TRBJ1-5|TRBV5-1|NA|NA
TGCGCCAGCAGCGTGGGGACGGTGGATCAGCCCCAGCATTTT
CASSVGTVDQPQHF
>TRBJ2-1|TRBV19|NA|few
TGTGCCAGTAGTATATCGAACATGGCGGGCTCCTACAATGAGCAGTTCTTC
CASSISNMAGSYNEQFF
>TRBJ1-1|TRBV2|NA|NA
TGTGCCAGCAGTGAAGCCTGGGGGTCGGAAACTGAAGCTTTCTTT
CASSEAWGSETEAFF
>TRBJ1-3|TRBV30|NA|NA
TGTGCCTGGAGTGAGGGGGGCTCTGGAAACACCATATATTTT
CAWSEGGSGNTIYF
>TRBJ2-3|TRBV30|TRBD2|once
TGTGCCTGGAGTGCCGGGACGGGGGGTCAGTATTTT
CAWSAGTGGQYF
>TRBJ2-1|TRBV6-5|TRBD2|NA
TGTGCCAGCAGTTCGACTAGCGGGCTGTACAATGAGCAGTTCTTC
CASSSTSGLYNEQFF
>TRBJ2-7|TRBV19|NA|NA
TGTGCCAGTAGTCCGAGACTGGGGTTTGGAGGCTACGAGCAGTACTTC
CASSPRLGFGGYEQYF
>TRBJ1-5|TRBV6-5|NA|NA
TGTGCCAGCAAAAATCATCGGATGGGTACCCAGCCCCAGCATTTT
CASKNHRMGTQPQHF
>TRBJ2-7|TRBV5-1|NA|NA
TGCGCCAGCAGCTTCACCAGGGTGTCAACCTACGAGCAGTACTTC
CASSFTRVSTYEQYF
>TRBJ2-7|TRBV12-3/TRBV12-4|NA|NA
TGTGCCAGCAGTCACGGAGTCTACGAGCAGTACTTC
CASSHGVYEQYF
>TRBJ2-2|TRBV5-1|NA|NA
TGCGCCAGCAGCCCGTTCGCGAACACCGGGGAGCTGTTTTTT
CASSPFANTGELFF
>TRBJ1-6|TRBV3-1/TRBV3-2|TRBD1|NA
TGTGCCAGCAGCCCTAACCCCAGGGGGAATTCACCCCTCCACTTT
CASSPNPRGNSPLHF
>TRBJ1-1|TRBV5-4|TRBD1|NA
TGTGCCAGCAGCTTGGGCGGTTCGGGGACAGGGGGCACTGAAGCTTTCTTT
CASSLGGSGTGGTEAFF
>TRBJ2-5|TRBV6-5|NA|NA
TGTGCCAGCAGTTCCGGGACCCCGGAGACCCAGTACTTC
CASSSGTPETQYF
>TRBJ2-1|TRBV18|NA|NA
TGTGCCAGCTCACCACTTCGATACCCCCCTGAAGGTGTAGCGGAGCAGTTCTTC
CASSPLRYPPEGVAEQFF
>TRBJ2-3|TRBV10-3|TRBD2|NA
TGTGCCATCAGTGAACGGACTAGCGGGGAAGCAACAGATACGCAGTATTTT
CAISERTSGEATDTQYF
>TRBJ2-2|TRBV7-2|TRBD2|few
TGTGCCAGCAGCTTAGAACCTAGCGGTCGGACCGGGGAGCTGTTTTTT
CASSLEPSGRTGELFF
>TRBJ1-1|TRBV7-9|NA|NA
TGTGCCTATTGGGACAAGTTTAGCGCTGAAGCTTTCTTT
CAYWDKFSAEAFF
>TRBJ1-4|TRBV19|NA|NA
TGTGCCAGTAGTATGAACGGGGATGGGGAAAAACTGTTTTTT
CASSMNGDGEKLFF
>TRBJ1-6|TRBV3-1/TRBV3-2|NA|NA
TGTGCCAGCAGCCAGACAGAGATCTATAATTCACCCCTCCACTTT
CASSQTEIYNSPLHF
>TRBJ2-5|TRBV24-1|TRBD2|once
TGTGCCACCAGTGAGTTTCTAGCGGGAGGGCAAGAGACCCAGTACTTC
CATSEFLAGGQETQYF
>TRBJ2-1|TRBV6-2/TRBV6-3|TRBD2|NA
TGTGCCAGCAGTCACACTAGCGGGAGTGGCTCCTACAATGAGCAGTTCTTC
CASSHTSGSGSYNEQFF
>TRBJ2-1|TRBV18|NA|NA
TGTGCCAGCTCACCATCCGTCCGCCGGGACAACGATACGAGGACTTACAATGAGCAGTTCTTC
CASSPSVRRDNDTRTYNEQFF
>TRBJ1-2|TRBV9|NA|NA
TGTGCCAGCAGCGTAGGTCCCGGACCAACGTATGGCTACACCTTC
CASSVGPGPTYGYTF
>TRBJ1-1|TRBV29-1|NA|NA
TGCAGCGTTGGTGAGGGTGGGACTGAAGCTTTCTTT
CSVGEGGTEAFF
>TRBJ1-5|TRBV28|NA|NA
TGTGCCACCACTTCACTAAATCAGCCCCAGCATTTT
CATTSLNQPQHF
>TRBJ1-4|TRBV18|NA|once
TGTGCCAGCTCACCACAGGGGGAAGTTGGTGAAAAACTGTTTTTT
CASSPQGEVGEKLFF
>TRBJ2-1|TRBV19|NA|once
TGTGCCAGTAGTACGATAAGTGAGGGGGGGACCCTTCCATACAATGAGCAGTTCTTC
CASSTISEGGTLPYNEQFF
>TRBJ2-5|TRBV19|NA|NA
TGTGCCAGTAGTCCCAAAAAAAGGGGGGATCAAGAGACCCAGTACTTC
CASSPKKRGDQETQYF
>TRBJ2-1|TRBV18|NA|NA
TGTGCCAGCTCTGAAGATCTCCAGGATGAGCAGTTCTTC
CASSEDLQDEQFF
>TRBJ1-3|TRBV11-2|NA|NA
TGTGCCAGCAGCTTTGATGGGGATGCGGGAAACACCATATATTTT
CASSFDGDAGNTIYF
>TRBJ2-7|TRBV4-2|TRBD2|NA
TGTGCCAGCAGCCAAGATCGGAGCGGGAGGTCCTACGAGCAGTACTTC
CASSQDRSGRSYEQYF
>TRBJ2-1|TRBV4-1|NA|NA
TGCGCCAGCAGCCAAGATCGGGTACTCCCAAGTAATGAGCAGTTCTTC
CASSQDRVLPSNEQFF
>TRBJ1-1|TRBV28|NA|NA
TGTGCCAGCAGTTTACTGGGCAGTCAGGGGACTGAAGCTTTCTTT
CASSLLGSQGTEAFF
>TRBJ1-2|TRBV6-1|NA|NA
TGTGCCAGCAGTGACGGGGCCAGCTTAGCTAACTATGGCTACACCTTC
CASSDGASLANYGYTF